This T cell receptor (beta chain) was sequenced in a study of cytomegalovirus exposure and HLA in healthy donors. Looking at the study overall: Inside one of the first data releases sat roughly 80 million unique TCRs taken from HLA-typed donors.

Losses at the gene ends were 5 bases for V and 6 bases for J; bases not matched to a gene: 8. The CDR3 loop spans 16 amino acids. Per germline, CDR1 SSHAT and CDR2 FNYEAQ (reference sequence). The PCR had 60 Vbeta and 13 Jbeta primers. The protocol was immunoSEQ multiplex PCR, while the TCRdb copy is restricted to in-frame clones and leaves out a portion. Of about 150,000 clones listed, 84% are singletons. The V gene is TRBV7-7, the J gene TRBJ2-2; TRBD2 matches 11 bases. Sequenced sample: PBMCs. This receptor was obtained from a young man in good health and CMV-seronegative. The CDR3: CASSPTSGRGAGELFF. The CDR3 region has the DNA TGTGCCAGCAGCCCTACTAGCGGGAGAGGTGCCGGGGAGCTGTTTTTT.